This T cell receptor beta chain was retrieved from a study of T cells after yellow fever vaccination. Study-wide findings and caveats: At less than 97% for CD4 and about 91% for CD8, most primary-vaccination clones showed up again after the booster.

Germline CDR1 reads LGHNA; CDR2 reads YSLEER. V was shortened by 1 base and J by 7 bases, with 14 bases between the two germline ends. The length of the CDR3 is 15 residues. Universal primer sites and UMIs were introduced during 5'RACE template-switching synthesis of TCR cDNA. TCRdb itself ran the 5' RACE reads through MiXCR, one entry per CDR3 protein. Of hundreds of thousands of distinct CDR3 sequences listed, 17% are singletons. Details on this clonotype: What it binds is not known.

Source: PBMCs, taken around 5 days after the first yellow fever vaccination. The sequence derives from a man aged 18 to 29 who received the YFV17D yellow fever vaccine. The chain employs TRBV4-3 and TRBJ2-1; a possible D gene is TRBD2 (7 bases). The CDR3 protein is CASSQGWGGVNEQFF. The CDR3, as DNA: TGCGCCAGCAGCCAAGGGTGGGGGGGCGTTAATGAGCAGTTCTTC.